This is a list of T cell receptor beta chains from one sample in a study of blood T cell repertoires in COVID-19. Data came from immunoSEQ multiplex PCR; TCRdb stores just in-frame clones and leaves some out. The data show 300,000 or so clones, with around 89% seen just once and more than 6.5% held by the top ten. Source material: peripheral blood. Source of these receptors: a woman between 25 and 40 years old who had recovered from COVID-19. Both conserved end residues are part of each CDR3. The order of the fields is D gene, J gene, clone size, V gene, CDR3 protein, CDR3 DNA. The D gene is left open where the match is weak. For some rows the clone size is stated as once, few or many, or as a class when expanded; others skip it.

d_call: -
j_call: TRBJ2-3
clone_size: -
v_call: TRBV10-3
cdr3_aa: CAIMGDKPNTDTQYF
cdr3_nt: TGTGCCATCATGGGGGACAAACCGAACACAGATACGCAGTATTTT

d_call: TRBD1
j_call: TRBJ2-7
clone_size: -
v_call: TRBV5-4
cdr3_aa: CASSTPGQGAQYF
cdr3_nt: TGTGCCAGCAGCACGCCGGGACAGGGGGCGCAGTACTTC

d_call: -
j_call: TRBJ1-3
clone_size: -
v_call: TRBV7-3
cdr3_aa: CASSPSPVSSGNTIYF
cdr3_nt: TGTGCCAGCAGCCCATCCCCGGTTAGCTCTGGAAACACCATATATTTT

d_call: TRBD1
j_call: TRBJ1-1
clone_size: -
v_call: TRBV6-5
cdr3_aa: CASTRQGAMDTEAFF
cdr3_nt: TGTGCCAGCACCAGGCAGGGGGCGATGGATACTGAAGCTTTCTTT

d_call: TRBD2
j_call: TRBJ2-7
clone_size: -
v_call: TRBV29-1
cdr3_aa: CSIPGTRNYEQYF
cdr3_nt: TGCAGCATCCCCGGGACTAGGAATTACGAGCAGTACTTC

d_call: -
j_call: TRBJ1-1
clone_size: -
v_call: TRBV11-2
cdr3_aa: CASSLWTSGDTEAFF
cdr3_nt: TGTGCCAGCAGCCTTTGGACCTCAGGGGACACTGAAGCTTTCTTT

d_call: TRBD2
j_call: TRBJ2-7
clone_size: -
v_call: TRBV9
cdr3_aa: CASSPRIAGARYEQYF
cdr3_nt: TGTGCCAGCAGCCCCCGGATAGCGGGGGCCCGCTACGAGCAGTACTTC

d_call: -
j_call: TRBJ1-3
clone_size: -
v_call: TRBV30
cdr3_aa: CAWSVLWQRALSGNTIYF
cdr3_nt: TGTGCCTGGAGTGTACTTTGGCAGCGAGCACTCTCTGGAAACACCATATATTTT

d_call: TRBD1
j_call: TRBJ1-5
clone_size: -
v_call: TRBV9
cdr3_aa: CASSVGTGSNQPQHF
cdr3_nt: TGTGCCAGCAGCGTAGGGACAGGCAGCAATCAGCCCCAGCATTTT

d_call: TRBD1
j_call: TRBJ1-4
clone_size: -
v_call: TRBV7-2
cdr3_aa: CASSLERGPTNEKLFF
cdr3_nt: TGTGCCAGCAGCTTAGAGAGGGGGCCTACTAATGAAAAACTGTTTTTT

d_call: TRBD2
j_call: TRBJ2-7
clone_size: -
v_call: TRBV7-2
cdr3_aa: CASSSDGGGLAEQYF
cdr3_nt: TGTGCCAGCAGCTCGGATGGCGGGGGGCTTGCTGAGCAGTACTTC

d_call: TRBD2
j_call: TRBJ2-5
clone_size: once
v_call: TRBV3-1/TRBV3-2
cdr3_aa: CASSPQAGGMKETQYF
cdr3_nt: TGTGCCAGCAGCCCCCAGGCGGGGGGGATGAAAGAGACCCAGTACTTC

d_call: -
j_call: TRBJ1-5
clone_size: -
v_call: TRBV18
cdr3_aa: CASSGFKDQPQHF
cdr3_nt: TGTGCCAGCTCGGGCTTTAAGGATCAGCCCCAGCATTTT

d_call: TRBD1
j_call: TRBJ2-1
clone_size: -
v_call: TRBV7-6
cdr3_aa: CASSLVSRGLYNEQFF
cdr3_nt: TGTGCCAGCAGCTTAGTTAGCAGGGGGCTCTACAATGAGCAGTTCTTC

d_call: TRBD2
j_call: TRBJ2-3
clone_size: -
v_call: TRBV5-6
cdr3_aa: CASSLLAGGSKYF
cdr3_nt: TGTGCCAGCAGCTTGCTAGCGGGGGGGAGTAAGTATTTT

d_call: TRBD2
j_call: TRBJ2-7
clone_size: -
v_call: TRBV5-1
cdr3_aa: CASSLAGGRGAYEQYF
cdr3_nt: TGCGCCAGCAGCTTGGCCGGGGGTCGGGGGGCCTACGAGCAGTACTTC

d_call: -
j_call: TRBJ1-4
clone_size: few
v_call: TRBV28
cdr3_aa: CASSLSADSTNEKLFF
cdr3_nt: TGTGCCAGCAGTTTATCCGCGGACAGCACTAATGAAAAACTGTTTTTT

d_call: -
j_call: TRBJ1-1
clone_size: -
v_call: TRBV18
cdr3_aa: CASSVESNTEAFF
cdr3_nt: TGTGCCAGCTCGGTGGAGTCGAACACTGAAGCTTTCTTT

d_call: TRBD1
j_call: TRBJ1-1
clone_size: -
v_call: TRBV4-1
cdr3_aa: CASSDRQGANTEAFF
cdr3_nt: TGCGCCAGCAGCGACAGACAGGGTGCGAACACTGAAGCTTTCTTT

d_call: TRBD1
j_call: TRBJ2-7
clone_size: once
v_call: TRBV7-2
cdr3_aa: CASSLAEGQAIEGYF
cdr3_nt: TGTGCCAGCAGCTTAGCGGAAGGACAGGCGATTGAGGGGTACTTC

d_call: -
j_call: TRBJ1-5
clone_size: -
v_call: TRBV19
cdr3_aa: CASSNQGDQPQHF
cdr3_nt: TGTGCCAGTAGTAATCAGGGCGATCAGCCCCAGCATTTT

d_call: TRBD1
j_call: TRBJ1-1
clone_size: -
v_call: TRBV10-3
cdr3_aa: CAISKTDRETEAFF
cdr3_nt: TGTGCCATCAGCAAGACTGACAGGGAAACTGAAGCTTTCTTT

d_call: -
j_call: TRBJ2-7
clone_size: once
v_call: TRBV6-1
cdr3_aa: CASSERLAREQYF
cdr3_nt: TGTGCCAGCAGTGAACGGCTAGCGCGGGAGCAGTACTTC

d_call: TRBD2
j_call: TRBJ2-5
clone_size: once
v_call: TRBV28
cdr3_aa: CASKQGTSGAQETQYF
cdr3_nt: TGTGCCAGCAAACAGGGAACTAGCGGGGCCCAAGAGACCCAGTACTTC

d_call: -
j_call: TRBJ1-3
clone_size: -
v_call: TRBV30
cdr3_aa: CAWTRAGNTIYF
cdr3_nt: TGTGCCTGGACCCGGGCTGGAAACACCATATATTTT

d_call: TRBD1
j_call: TRBJ2-2
clone_size: -
v_call: TRBV28
cdr3_aa: CASSLRQGHGTGELFF
cdr3_nt: TGTGCCAGCAGTTTAAGACAGGGGCACGGCACCGGGGAGCTGTTTTTT

d_call: TRBD1
j_call: TRBJ1-3
clone_size: -
v_call: TRBV27
cdr3_aa: CATDRGGNTIYF
cdr3_nt: TGTGCCACCGACAGGGGAGGAAACACCATATATTTT

d_call: TRBD1
j_call: TRBJ1-1
clone_size: -
v_call: TRBV28
cdr3_aa: CASMPTGYNTEAFF
cdr3_nt: TGTGCCAGCATGCCGACAGGGTACAATACCGAAGCTTTCTTT

d_call: -
j_call: TRBJ1-3
clone_size: -
v_call: TRBV6-1
cdr3_aa: CASSEGGTRNTIYF
cdr3_nt: TGTGCCAGCAGTGAAGGCGGGACCAGAAACACCATATATTTT

d_call: TRBD2
j_call: TRBJ2-5
clone_size: -
v_call: TRBV9
cdr3_aa: CASSVGTSGGTKETQYF
cdr3_nt: TGTGCCAGCAGCGTAGGGACTAGCGGGGGGACAAAAGAGACCCAGTACTTC

d_call: -
j_call: TRBJ1-1
clone_size: -
v_call: TRBV7-3
cdr3_aa: CASSPIGGNTEAFF
cdr3_nt: TGTGCCAGCAGCCCAATAGGCGGGAACACTGAAGCTTTCTTT

d_call: -
j_call: TRBJ1-1
clone_size: -
v_call: TRBV21-1
cdr3_aa: CASSKVGASTEAFF
cdr3_nt: TGTGCCAGCAGCAAAGTAGGGGCGTCGACTGAAGCTTTCTTT

d_call: TRBD1
j_call: TRBJ1-4
clone_size: -
v_call: TRBV7-9
cdr3_aa: CASSYTGANEKLFF
cdr3_nt: TGTGCCAGCAGCTATACAGGGGCTAATGAAAAACTGTTTTTT

d_call: -
j_call: TRBJ2-1
clone_size: -
v_call: TRBV9
cdr3_aa: CASSQTGSSYNEQFF
cdr3_nt: TGTGCCAGCAGCCAGACGGGGAGCTCCTACAATGAGCAGTTCTTC

d_call: -
j_call: TRBJ1-4
clone_size: -
v_call: TRBV5-6
cdr3_aa: CASSSKSRGGEKLFF
cdr3_nt: TGTGCCAGCAGCTCAAAGAGCAGGGGTGGGGAAAAACTGTTTTTT

d_call: TRBD1
j_call: TRBJ2-7
clone_size: -
v_call: TRBV5-6
cdr3_aa: CASTRTGPYEQYF
cdr3_nt: TGTGCCAGCACTCGGACAGGCCCCTACGAGCAGTACTTC

d_call: -
j_call: TRBJ1-4
clone_size: -
v_call: TRBV27
cdr3_aa: CASSPRDLGNEKLFF
cdr3_nt: TGTGCCAGCAGTCCTCGGGATTTGGGTAATGAAAAACTGTTTTTT

d_call: TRBD1
j_call: TRBJ2-2
clone_size: -
v_call: TRBV18
cdr3_aa: CASSPDGTGTGELFF
cdr3_nt: TGTGCCAGCTCACCTGACGGGACAGGCACCGGGGAGCTGTTTTTT

d_call: -
j_call: TRBJ1-1
clone_size: -
v_call: TRBV5-8
cdr3_aa: CASSRSGFMNTEAFF
cdr3_nt: TGTGCCAGCAGCCGATCGGGATTCATGAACACTGAAGCTTTCTTT

d_call: -
j_call: TRBJ1-2
clone_size: -
v_call: TRBV7-9
cdr3_aa: CASSPERGYTF
cdr3_nt: TGTGCCAGCAGCCCGGAGCGTGGCTACACCTTC

d_call: -
j_call: TRBJ2-1
clone_size: -
v_call: TRBV10-3
cdr3_aa: CAISESTQSGEQFF
cdr3_nt: TGTGCCATCAGTGAGTCGACCCAGTCGGGTGAGCAGTTCTTC

d_call: TRBD1
j_call: TRBJ1-5
clone_size: -
v_call: TRBV5-1
cdr3_aa: CASSLEQGSNQPQHF
cdr3_nt: TGCGCCAGCAGCTTGGAACAGGGGAGCAATCAGCCCCAGCATTTT

d_call: TRBD1
j_call: TRBJ2-2
clone_size: -
v_call: TRBV5-4
cdr3_aa: CASSFGDRVVGELFF
cdr3_nt: TGTGCCAGCAGCTTCGGCGACAGGGTGGTCGGGGAGCTGTTTTTT

d_call: -
j_call: TRBJ1-2
clone_size: -
v_call: TRBV29-1
cdr3_aa: CSVPPYGGNYGYTF
cdr3_nt: TGCAGCGTCCCCCCGTATGGGGGGAACTATGGCTACACCTTC

d_call: -
j_call: TRBJ1-1
clone_size: -
v_call: TRBV24-1
cdr3_aa: CATIADGGTEAFF
cdr3_nt: TGTGCCACCATTGCCGACGGAGGGACTGAAGCTTTCTTT

d_call: -
j_call: TRBJ2-1
clone_size: -
v_call: TRBV7-9
cdr3_aa: CASSLPLEYEQFF
cdr3_nt: TGTGCCAGCAGCTTACCCCTAGAATACGAGCAGTTCTTC

d_call: TRBD1
j_call: TRBJ1-2
clone_size: -
v_call: TRBV6-2/TRBV6-3
cdr3_aa: CASSLFHRDSYGYTF
cdr3_nt: TGTGCCAGCAGCCTATTCCACCGGGACAGCTATGGCTACACCTTC

d_call: TRBD1
j_call: TRBJ2-2
clone_size: -
v_call: TRBV5-1
cdr3_aa: CASSGGQGISGELFF
cdr3_nt: TGCGCCAGCAGCGGAGGACAGGGAATTTCCGGGGAGCTGTTTTTT

d_call: -
j_call: TRBJ2-2
clone_size: -
v_call: TRBV19
cdr3_aa: CASRTGQNTGELFF
cdr3_nt: TGTGCCAGTAGAACGGGACAGAACACCGGGGAGCTGTTTTTT

d_call: -
j_call: TRBJ1-1
clone_size: -
v_call: TRBV11-2
cdr3_aa: CASSPTEADTEAFF
cdr3_nt: TGTGCCAGCAGTCCTACTGAGGCGGACACTGAAGCTTTCTTT

d_call: -
j_call: TRBJ1-1
clone_size: -
v_call: TRBV7-9
cdr3_aa: CASSFEGADGLNTEAFF
cdr3_nt: TGTGCCAGCAGCTTCGAAGGGGCGGACGGCCTGAACACTGAAGCTTTCTTT

d_call: -
j_call: TRBJ2-7
clone_size: -
v_call: TRBV28
cdr3_aa: CASRQPGHLSSEQYF
cdr3_nt: TGTGCCAGCAGACAACCGGGACACTTGAGCTCCGAGCAGTACTTC

d_call: -
j_call: TRBJ1-3
clone_size: -
v_call: TRBV5-1
cdr3_aa: CASSLNRDSGNTIYF
cdr3_nt: TGCGCCAGCAGCTTGAACAGGGACTCTGGAAACACCATATATTTT